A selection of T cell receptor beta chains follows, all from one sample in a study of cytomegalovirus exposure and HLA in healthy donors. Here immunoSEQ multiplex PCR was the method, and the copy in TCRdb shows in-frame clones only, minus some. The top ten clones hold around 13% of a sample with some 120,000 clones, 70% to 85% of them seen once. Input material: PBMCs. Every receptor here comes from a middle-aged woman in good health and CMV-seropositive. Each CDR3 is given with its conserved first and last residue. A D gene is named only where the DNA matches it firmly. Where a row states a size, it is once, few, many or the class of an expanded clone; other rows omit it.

CASSVMSGELFF,TGTGCCAGCAGTGTAATGAGCGGGGAGCTGTTTTTT,TRBV6-5,TRBJ2-2,NA,NA
CASSPPPGTGNTGELFF,TGTGCCAGCAGTCCACCACCCGGGACAGGGAACACCGGGGAGCTGTTTTTT,TRBV28,TRBJ2-2,TRBD1,few
CASSTGLAPTTQYF,TGTGCCAGCAGTACGGGACTAGCCCCAACCACCCAGTACTTC,TRBV28,TRBJ2-5,TRBD2,NA
CASSWGQGSNQPQHF,TGTGCCAGCAGTTGGGGACAGGGGAGCAATCAGCCCCAGCATTTT,TRBV28,TRBJ1-5,TRBD1,NA
CASSSGDNQPQHF,TGTGCCAGCAGTTCAGGGGACAATCAGCCCCAGCATTTT,TRBV28,TRBJ1-5,NA,few
CASSLDRLAGGKGDNEQFF,TGTGCCAGCAGCTTAGATCGACTAGCGGGAGGGAAGGGGGACAATGAGCAGTTCTTC,TRBV7-9,TRBJ2-1,TRBD2,once
CASFRQGLPYEQYF,TGTGCCAGCTTTAGACAGGGATTACCCTACGAGCAGTACTTC,TRBV28,TRBJ2-7,TRBD1,NA
CASTLRWRASGTQETQYF,TGCGCCAGCACCTTAAGGTGGCGGGCTAGCGGAACTCAAGAGACCCAGTACTTC,TRBV10-1,TRBJ2-5,TRBD2,NA
CSARTSGYEQYF,TGCAGCGCACGGACTAGCGGCTACGAGCAGTACTTC,TRBV29-1,TRBJ2-7,TRBD2,NA
CASKGGDSPLHF,TGTGCCAGCAAAGGGGGGGATTCACCCCTCCACTTT,TRBV6-6,TRBJ1-6,NA,NA
CASSRGSGGGETQYF,TGCGCCAGCAGCCGCGGGTCGGGGGGTGGAGAGACCCAGTACTTC,TRBV10-1,TRBJ2-5,TRBD2,few
CASSQELLSVVSSGNTIYF,TGTGCCAGCAGCCAAGAATTGCTTTCGGTCGTATCCTCTGGAAACACCATATATTTT,TRBV14,TRBJ1-3,NA,NA
CASSRVTSTDTQYF,TGTGCCAGCAGCCGTGTCACAAGCACAGATACGCAGTATTTT,TRBV2,TRBJ2-3,NA,NA
CSVVSGGGLTGELFF,TGCAGCGTAGTTAGCGGGGGAGGGCTCACCGGGGAGCTGTTTTTT,TRBV29-1,TRBJ2-2,TRBD2,once
CASSSQSYEQYF,TGCGCCAGCAGCTCCCAATCCTACGAGCAGTACTTC,TRBV5-1,TRBJ2-7,NA,NA
CASSPGTGGARYF,TGTGCCAGCTCACCGGGGACAGGGGGAGCAAGGTATTTT,TRBV18,TRBJ2-3,TRBD1,NA
CASTSSYEQYF,TGTGCCAGCACCAGCTCCTACGAGCAGTACTTC,TRBV6-1,TRBJ2-7,NA,NA
CASSLNLLYEQYF,TGTGCCAGCAGCTTAAATCTCCTATACGAGCAGTACTTC,TRBV13,TRBJ2-7,NA,NA
CASSQWPGGSSYEQYF,TGTGCCAGCAGCCAATGGCCGGGAGGGAGCTCCTACGAGCAGTACTTC,TRBV11-2,TRBJ2-7,TRBD2,NA
CASSPTGIGYGYTF,TGTGCCAGCAGCCCGACAGGGATAGGCTATGGCTACACCTTC,TRBV5-5,TRBJ1-2,TRBD1,NA
CASSGGTSGLGTQYF,TGTGCCAGCAGCGGAGGGACTAGCGGGTTAGGGACCCAGTACTTC,TRBV5-4,TRBJ2-5,TRBD2,NA
CASSTGTTQLQQFF,TGTGCCAGCAGCACTGGGACTACCCAATTACAGCAGTTCTTC,TRBV5-4,TRBJ2-1,TRBD2,NA
CASSYGAGGPYNEQFF,TGTGCCAGCAGTTACGGAGCGGGAGGCCCCTACAATGAGCAGTTCTTC,TRBV6-6,TRBJ2-1,TRBD2,NA
CASSTETRNTEAFF,TGTGCCAGTAGTACCGAGACACGGAACACTGAAGCTTTCTTT,TRBV19,TRBJ1-1,NA,few
CASSLVSGGQGGQYF,TGTGCCAGCAGCTTAGTGTCAGGGGGGCAGGGTGGGCAGTACTTC,TRBV11-2,TRBJ2-7,NA,NA
CASSLGARFDIQYF,TGTGCCAGCAGTTTAGGGGCTAGATTCGACATTCAGTACTTC,TRBV28,TRBJ2-4,NA,NA
CASSRVGSSYEQYF,TGTGCCAGCAGCCGGGTGGGGAGCTCCTACGAGCAGTACTTC,TRBV11-2,TRBJ2-7,NA,once
CASSLGAAGGGGYTF,TGTGCCAGCAGCTTAGGGGCGGCGGGGGGAGGTGGCTACACCTTC,TRBV7-9,TRBJ1-2,NA,NA
CASSPLGEVETQYF,TGTGCCAGCAGCCCCCTGGGGGAGGTGGAGACCCAGTACTTC,TRBV27,TRBJ2-5,NA,NA
CASSLVEGGELFF,TGCGCCAGCAGCTTGGTGGAGGGCGGGGAGCTGTTTTTT,TRBV5-1,TRBJ2-2,NA,NA
CASRLQETQYF,TGTGCCAGCAGATTACAAGAGACCCAGTACTTC,TRBV6-5,TRBJ2-5,NA,NA
CASSRLKTGRNGYTF,TGTGCCAGCAGCCGCCTAAAGACAGGGCGTAATGGCTACACCTTC,TRBV2,TRBJ1-2,TRBD1,few
CASSQDSIRNRQQGDRTEAFF,TGCGCCAGCAGCCAAGATTCGATCCGGAACCGCCAACAGGGGGATCGCACTGAAGCTTTCTTT,TRBV4-1,TRBJ1-1,TRBD1,NA
CASSQDVPGTPPGNEQYF,TGTGCCAGCAGCCAAGATGTGCCCGGGACTCCCCCAGGGAACGAGCAGTACTTC,TRBV4-2,TRBJ2-7,NA,NA
CASSPCYEQYF,TGTGCCAGCAGCCCATGCTACGAGCAGTACTTC,TRBV6-4,TRBJ2-7,NA,NA
CASTGTARYSNQPQHF,TGTGCCAGTACAGGGACAGCCCGATATAGCAATCAGCCCCAGCATTTT,TRBV19,TRBJ1-5,TRBD1,NA
CASSLRTVYNEQFF,TGCGCCAGCAGCTTGCGGACAGTCTACAATGAGCAGTTCTTC,TRBV5-1,TRBJ2-1,NA,NA
CASSVQGAYQPQHF,TGTGCCAGCAGTGTACAGGGGGCCTATCAGCCCCAGCATTTT,TRBV6-1,TRBJ1-5,TRBD1,NA
CASSNYQETQYF,TGTGCCAGCAGTAACTACCAAGAGACCCAGTACTTC,TRBV7-6,TRBJ2-5,NA,few
CASSLAGEGRRTQYF,TGTGCCAGCAGCTTGGCTGGGGAGGGTCGGAGGACCCAGTACTTC,TRBV5-4,TRBJ2-5,TRBD2,NA
CASSLGAAISDTQYF,TGTGCCAGCAGCTTGGGGGCAGCGATTTCAGATACGCAGTATTTT,TRBV11-2,TRBJ2-3,NA,NA
CASPGCTLMNTEAFF,TGTGCCAGTCCCGGTTGTACTCTCATGAACACTGAAGCTTTCTTT,TRBV6-4,TRBJ1-1,NA,NA
CASSLSSVTGELFF,TGTGCCAGCAGCTTATCGAGCGTCACCGGGGAGCTGTTTTTT,TRBV7-6,TRBJ2-2,NA,NA
CASSYTQSSYEQYF,TGTGCCAGCAGTTACACACAGAGCTCCTACGAGCAGTACTTC,TRBV6-5,TRBJ2-7,NA,once
CAWSPGTGRADTQYF,TGTGCCTGGAGTCCCGGGACAGGGAGGGCAGATACGCAGTATTTT,TRBV30,TRBJ2-3,TRBD1,once
CAISLTSGVTDTQYF,TGTGCCATCAGCCTTACTAGCGGGGTCACAGATACGCAGTATTTT,TRBV10-3,TRBJ2-3,TRBD2,NA
CASSSNRVGFSNEQFF,TGTGCCAGCAGCTCCAACAGGGTGGGGTTTTCCAATGAGCAGTTCTTC,TRBV7-6,TRBJ2-1,NA,NA
CASARLAGKGEQFF,TGTGCCAGCGCAAGACTAGCGGGAAAGGGGGAGCAGTTCTTC,TRBV28,TRBJ2-1,TRBD2,NA
CASSPRQRSSYEQYF,TGTGCCAGCAGTCCAAGACAGAGGAGCTCCTACGAGCAGTACTTC,TRBV27,TRBJ2-7,NA,NA
CASSWGGGNEKLFF,TGTGCCAGCAGTTGGGGAGGGGGGAATGAAAAACTGTTTTTT,TRBV28,TRBJ1-4,NA,NA
CASSRGARQYF,TGTGCCAGCAGCCGGGGGGCGAGGCAGTACTTC,TRBV5-4,TRBJ2-7,NA,few
CASSLRGLDIQYF,TGTGCCAGCAGTCTCAGGGGGCTGGACATTCAGTACTTC,TRBV7-9,TRBJ2-4,TRBD1,few
CASSPWTSGTTDTQYF,TGTGCCAGCAGCCCCTGGACTAGCGGCACCACAGATACGCAGTATTTT,TRBV28,TRBJ2-3,TRBD2,NA
CAWGQGATNEKLFF,TGTGCCTGGGGACAGGGGGCAACTAATGAAAAACTGTTTTTT,TRBV30,TRBJ1-4,TRBD1,NA